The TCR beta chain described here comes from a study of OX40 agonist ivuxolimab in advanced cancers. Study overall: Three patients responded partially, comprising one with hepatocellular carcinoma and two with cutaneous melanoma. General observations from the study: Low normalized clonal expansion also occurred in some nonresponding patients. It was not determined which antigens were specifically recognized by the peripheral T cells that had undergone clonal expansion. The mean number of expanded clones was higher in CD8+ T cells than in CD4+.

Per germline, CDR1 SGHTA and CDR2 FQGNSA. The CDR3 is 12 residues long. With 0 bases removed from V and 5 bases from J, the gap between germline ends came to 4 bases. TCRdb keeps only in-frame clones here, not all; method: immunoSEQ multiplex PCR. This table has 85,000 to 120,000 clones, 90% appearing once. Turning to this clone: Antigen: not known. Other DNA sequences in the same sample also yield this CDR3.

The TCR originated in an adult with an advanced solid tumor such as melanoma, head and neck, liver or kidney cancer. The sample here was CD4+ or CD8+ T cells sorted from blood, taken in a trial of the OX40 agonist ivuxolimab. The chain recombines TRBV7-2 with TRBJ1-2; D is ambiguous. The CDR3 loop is CASSLAGYGYTF. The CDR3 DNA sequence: TGTGCCAGCAGCTTAGCCGGATATGGCTACACCTTC.